This passage covers 3 T cell receptor beta chains from one sample sequenced in a study of blood T cell repertoires in COVID-19. The assay was immunoSEQ multiplex PCR, and TCRdb's table has in-frame clones only and misses some. This sample has about 130,000 clones, with 85% found just once. Sequencing was carried out using peripheral blood. Source of these receptors: a human donor in a cohort sampled during active COVID-19.

The chain combines TRBV3-1 (or the pseudogene TRBV3-2) with TRBJ2-6; TRBD2 matches at 11 bases. The CDR3 sequence is 18 residues long. Germline CDR1 and CDR2: LGHDT and YNNKEL (reference sequence). With V trimmed by 10 bases and J by 3 bases, 14 bases remained unmatched. CDR3 residues: CATSAILAGGDGANVLTF. The CDR3 DNA is TGTGCCACCTCAGCCATCCTAGCGGGGGGAGATGGGGCCAACGTCCTGACTTTC.

The rearrangement uses TRBV18 and TRBJ2-5, with TRBD1 matching over 8 bases. Unmatched junction bases numbered 8, after V lost 3 bases and J lost 5 bases. The CDR3 loop spans 15 amino acids. Germline CDR1 is KGHSH and CDR2 is LQKENI. In DNA, the CDR3 is TGTGCCAGCTCACCCGGGACAGGTCGATCCGAGACCCAGTACTTC. It codes for CASSPGTGRSETQYF.

The rearrangement uses TRBV9 and TRBJ1-1; TRBD1 agrees at 10 bases. Germline V gene data show CDR1 as SGDLS and CDR2 as YYNGEE. The V segment lost 0 bases and the J segment 4 bases; nucleotides outside the gene matches: 9. The length of the CDR3 is 17 residues. The CDR3 DNA follows: TGTGCCAGCAGCGTAGTGGGGACAGGGGTCTCGGGCACTGAAGCTTTCTTT. Its translation: CASSVVGTGVSGTEAFF.